This T cell receptor beta chain was sequenced in a study of shared clonotypes between healthy human individuals. Some clones are missing from TCRdb's copy, which holds only in-frame ones; the method was immunoSEQ multiplex PCR. Of approximately 2,000,000 clones in the sample, 85% to 95% were seen once. Notes on this clone: Its antigen remains unidentified.

The study, taken as a whole, reports: Memory subsets had estimated richness that was generally smaller than that of naive subsets.

Germline V gene data show CDR1 as GTSNPN and CDR2 as SVGIG (reference sequence). The CDR3 contains 14 residues. The germline V and J ends were trimmed by 0 bases and 4 bases, with 12 bases remaining between them. The sample comprised naive CD4+ T cells from PBMCs. The subset is: CD45RA+ positively selected. The chain is built from TRBV30 and TRBJ1-1; D might be TRBD1 (6 bases). The sequence came from a man younger than 35 in good health. Some clones in this sample may be carry-over from other donors' samples. The CDR3 sequence is CAWSVRGRVTEAFF. CDR3 coding DNA: TGTGCCTGGAGTGTACGGGGGCGGGTCACTGAAGCTTTCTTT.